The present entry profiles one T cell receptor beta chain with its context. Its antigen is not known. Repertoires were generated with immunoSEQ multiplex PCR, while TCRdb's copy carries only in-frame clones and drops some. The table records approximately 66,000 clones, 80% to 90% of them present only once. This entry belongs to a study of OX40 agonist ivuxolimab in advanced cancers. Study as a whole: The dose-escalation group included hepatocellular carcinoma, melanoma, renal cell carcinoma and head and neck cancer. Study results and caveats: CD4+ T cells averaged fewer expanded clones than CD8+ T cells.

CDR3 length equals 17 residues. The V gene end was trimmed by 0 bases and the J gene end by 2 bases; junction bases not matched to a gene: 8. The V gene's germline CDR1 is MGHRA and CDR2 YSYEKL. The sample consisted of CD4+ or CD8+ T cells sorted from blood, taken in a trial of the OX40 agonist ivuxolimab. This receptor was taken from an adult with an advanced solid tumor such as melanoma, head and neck, liver or kidney cancer. The V and J genes are TRBV4-1 and TRBJ2-7; 9 positions match TRBD2. In DNA, the CDR3 is TGCGCCAGCAGCCAAGAGGAACTAGCGGGCCTTCCCTACGAGCAGTACTTC. Protein product: CASSQEELAGLPYEQYF.